This paragraph covers one TCR beta chain sequence. No antigen is known for it. These data belong to a study of T cell responses to AZD1222 COVID-19 vaccine. On the study more broadly: Pooled samples include second doses given at about 4 or 12 weeks. The study's findings and limits: In a largely white British group with more females than males, clonal diversity was possibly underestimated. It was only a handful of AZD1222 recipients who were seropositive at baseline. Regions 160-218 and 743-854 held dominance among vaccine-associated CD4 TCRs, which spanned spike.

Using immunoSEQ multiplex PCR, the repertoire was profiled, and TCRdb retains in-frame clones only, with some absent. The sample comprises roughly 130,000 clones, roughly 87% of which are singletons, and 1.3% to 1.5% rests with the top ten. The CDR3 is 16 residues long. Germline trimming cut 5 bases from V and 4 bases from J; bases unmatched to any gene: 14. In germline, CDR1 is MGHRA, CDR2 YSYEKL. The V gene is TRBV4-1, the J gene TRBJ2-7; 7 bases are a match to TRBD1. The sequence was collected from an adult in good health. The sequenced sample was peripheral blood, obtained on day 0 of AZD1222 vaccination. CDR3 residues: CASSNYPTGTHYEQYF. The CDR3 DNA reads as TGCGCCAGCAGCAACTACCCGACAGGGACGCATTACGAGCAGTACTTC.